The T cell receptor beta chain described here comes from a study of regulatory T cells in long-lasting Graves disease. To make TCR beta libraries, researchers used iRepertoire HTBI primers and Arm-PCR of CDR3 regions. TCRdb re-called the multiplex PCR reads with MiXCR, one entry per CDR3 protein. The table shows 680,000 or so distinct CDR3 sequences, with roughly 15% occurring only once. Noted time point: newly diagnosed GD, antithyroid drugs for less than 3 months. PBMC RNA served as the TCR library source. These data are also associated with another study on T cells in Graves' hyperthyroidism and ophthalmopathy. This second report adds: The TCR CDR3 was amplified in a first-round RT-PCR using the HTBI primer set.

Material: peripheral blood mononuclear cells (PBMCs), obtained at new diagnosis, from a patient treated with antithyroid drugs. The source is a woman aged 25 to 39 with Graves disease.

The CDR3 DNA follows: TGTGCCAGCAGCGTAGGTCTAGCGGGGGACTACAATGAGCAGTTCTTC. It encodes CASSVGLAGDYNEQFF. This rearrangement joins TRBV9 to TRBJ2-1, with 10 bases aligning to TRBD2. Germline V gene sequence: CDR1 SGDLS, CDR2 YYNGEE. The V segment lost 0 bases and the J segment 3 bases; nucleotides outside the gene matches: 3. The CDR3 spans 16 residues.